This T cell receptor beta chain was captured by sequencing in a study of T-cell memory formation after mild COVID-19. The overall study: TCR clusters largely stayed donor specific.

The CDR3 loop spans 17 amino acids. The germline CDR1 and CDR2 sequences are SGDLS and YYNGEE. Trimming shortened V by 4 bases and J by 3 bases, and 19 bases separated the two germline ends. Libraries for TCRalpha and TCRbeta carried sample barcodes and unique molecular identifiers via 5'RACE. Using its own MiXCR run on the 5' RACE reads, TCRdb lists one record per CDR3 protein. The sample records approximately 300,000 distinct CDR3 sequences, 8% to 9% being singletons. Sequenced sample: PBMCs or a T cell subset sorted from them (not recorded which). The sequence came from a man in his late teens or twenties who had mild COVID-19 (a few samples of this study predate the infection). Cell type and time point are not known. The chain employs TRBV9 and TRBJ2-2; D is perhaps TRBD1 (6 bases). The CDR3 DNA reads as TGTGCCAGCAGCACGCCTACAGGCAGGGGCGACACCGGGGAGCTGTTTTTT. Its protein product is CASSTPTGRGDTGELFF.